The rows below give T cell receptor beta chains drawn from one sample of a study of PD-1 blockade in classical Hodgkin lymphoma. TCRdb keeps only in-frame clones here, not all; method: immunoSEQ multiplex PCR. The data hold some 39,000 clones, with 88% observed a single time. Here the sequenced sample was peripheral blood mononuclear cells (PBMCs), taken at baseline. The origin of the receptors is a human donor with classical Hodgkin lymphoma. Each CDR3 is given with its conserved first and last residue. The D gene is left open where the match is weak. Clone size is shown for a subset of rows, as once, few, many or a class of expanded clone.

>-|TRBJ1-2|TRBV9|-
CASSVNPVDPYGGYGYTF
TGTGCCAGCAGCGTAAACCCCGTGGACCCTTATGGGGGCTATGGCTACACCTTC
>-|TRBJ1-2|TRBV21-1|-
CASSKERWRNYGYTF
TGTGCCAGCAGCAAAGAAAGGTGGAGAAACTATGGCTACACCTTC
>TRBD2|TRBJ2-3|TRBV29-1|few
CSDLAGGTDTQYF
TGCAGCGACCTAGCGGGGGGTACAGATACGCAGTATTTT
>-|TRBJ1-6|TRBV5-6|-
CASSPRRGGGTYNSPLHF
TGTGCCAGCAGCCCGCGCCGGGGGGGTGGGACCTATAATTCACCCCTCCACTTT
>TRBD1|TRBJ2-1|TRBV7-8|-
CASSKTRDRGHPSYNEQFF
TGTGCCAGCAGTAAAACTCGGGACAGGGGGCACCCGTCCTACAATGAGCAGTTCTTC
>TRBD1|TRBJ2-7|TRBV28|-
CASSFSPRGRNGYEQYF
TGTGCCAGCAGTTTTTCTCCCAGGGGGCGCAACGGCTACGAGCAGTACTTC
>TRBD2|TRBJ2-3|TRBV7-3|-
CASSFSGLTDTQYF
TGTGCCAGCAGCTTTAGCGGGCTCACAGATACGCAGTATTTT
>TRBD2|TRBJ2-7|TRBV19|-
CASSKLAGGAYEQYF
TGTGCCAGTAGCAAACTAGCGGGAGGGGCCTACGAGCAGTACTTC
>-|TRBJ1-2|TRBV28|-
CASSFQGRGAGYTF
TGTGCCAGCAGTTTTCAGGGACGGGGCGCAGGCTACACCTTC
>TRBD1|TRBJ2-2|TRBV13|-
CASSPRQGGGELFF
TGTGCCAGCAGCCCCCGACAGGGGGGCGGGGAGCTGTTTTTT
>-|TRBJ2-6|TRBV2|once
CASTSTTIRSGANVLTF
TGTGCCAGCACCTCAACCACAATTCGCTCTGGGGCCAACGTCCTGACTTTC
>-|TRBJ2-7|TRBV6-1|-
CASSRVDEQYF
TGTGCCAGCAGCAGGGTTGACGAGCAGTACTTC
>TRBD1|TRBJ1-2|TRBV9|-
CASSVGLGGQGNYGYTF
TGTGCCAGCAGCGTAGGACTCGGAGGACAGGGTAACTATGGCTACACCTTC
>-|TRBJ1-2|TRBV19|-
CASSIGDGYTF
TGTGCCAGTAGTATTGGGGATGGCTACACCTTC
>-|TRBJ1-1|TRBV19|few
CASSISLSPGTEAFF
TGTGCCAGTAGTATTTCCCTCTCCCCGGGCACTGAAGCTTTCTTT
>-|TRBJ2-3|TRBV9|-
CASSVELGGTQYF
TGTGCCAGCAGCGTAGAATTGGGAGGTACGCAGTATTTT
>TRBD2|TRBJ2-5|TRBV19|-
CASSSRLAGASGETQYF
TGTGCCAGTAGTTCCAGACTAGCGGGTGCATCGGGGGAGACCCAGTACTTC
>-|TRBJ1-1|TRBV6-5|once
CASSLIVGNTEAFF
TGTGCCAGCAGTTTGATTGTTGGGAACACTGAAGCTTTCTTT
>TRBD1|TRBJ2-7|TRBV6-1|few
CASNTGDLHEQYF
TGTGCCAGCAATACAGGGGACCTTCACGAGCAGTACTTC
>-|TRBJ1-2|TRBV29-1|-
CSVGQFSYGYTF
TGCAGCGTTGGACAGTTTTCCTATGGCTACACCTTC
>TRBD2|TRBJ2-1|TRBV7-9|once
CASSPSPPLAGGGNEQFF
TGTGCCAGCAGCCCGAGCCCTCCTTTAGCGGGGGGAGGCAATGAGCAGTTCTTC
>TRBD1|TRBJ2-4|TRBV9|-
CASSPGTGSDIQYF
TGTGCCAGCAGCCCCGGGACAGGGTCGGACATTCAGTACTTC
>-|TRBJ2-2|TRBV7-2|-
CASSLVPPELFF
TGTGCCAGCAGCTTAGTTCCACCGGAGCTGTTTTTT
>TRBD1|TRBJ2-7|TRBV7-8|-
CASSAEQGFYEQYF
TGTGCCAGCAGCGCCGAACAGGGGTTTTACGAGCAGTACTTC
>-|TRBJ2-7|TRBV11-2|-
CASSFRGPAEQYF
TGTGCCAGCAGCTTTAGGGGACCAGCCGAGCAGTACTTC
>-|TRBJ2-1|TRBV19|-
CASSMGTYNEQFF
TGTGCCAGTAGTATGGGGACCTACAATGAGCAGTTCTTC
>-|TRBJ2-1|TRBV4-2|once
CASSQTEDEQFF
TGTGCCAGCAGCCAAACAGAGGATGAGCAGTTCTTC
>TRBD1|TRBJ2-1|TRBV28|-
CASRGGTGSYNEQFF
TGTGCCAGCAGGGGTGGGACAGGCTCCTACAATGAGCAGTTCTTC
>TRBD2|TRBJ2-1|TRBV9|-
CASSVAPGLGLDEQFF
TGTGCCAGCAGCGTAGCTCCGGGACTAGGTCTCGATGAGCAGTTCTTC
>TRBD1|TRBJ1-1|TRBV5-1|-
CASSDRDRGPTEAFF
TGCGCCAGCAGCGACCGGGACAGGGGGCCCACTGAAGCTTTCTTT
>TRBD1|TRBJ1-6|TRBV27|-
CASRGPGQGGFSPLHF
TGTGCCAGCAGGGGACCGGGACAGGGTGGCTTTTCACCCCTCCACTTT
>TRBD2|TRBJ2-3|TRBV6-5|-
CASSLAGGGTDTQYF
TGTGCCAGCAGTTTAGCGGGGGGAGGGACAGATACGCAGTATTTT
>-|TRBJ1-5|TRBV6-6|-
CASSNGQKNQPQHF
TGTGCCAGCAGCAACGGACAGAAGAATCAGCCCCAGCATTTT
>-|TRBJ2-1|TRBV29-1|-
CSVVGVSYNEQFF
TGCAGCGTTGTTGGGGTCTCCTACAATGAGCAGTTCTTC
>TRBD2|TRBJ2-4|TRBV7-9|-
CASSLGGTSGKAKNIQYF
TGTGCCAGCAGCTTAGGGGGGACTAGCGGGAAAGCCAAAAACATTCAGTACTTC
>-|TRBJ1-1|TRBV27|-
CASSSGLNTEAFF
TGTGCCAGCAGTTCCGGTTTGAACACTGAAGCTTTCTTT
>TRBD1|TRBJ1-6|TRBV25-1|-
CASSEPTGGTSPLHF
TGTGCCAGCAGTGAACCAACAGGGGGCACTTCACCCCTCCACTTT
>-|TRBJ2-7|TRBV2|-
CASSEPGLREQYF
TGTGCCAGCAGTGAACCTGGCCTTCGAGAGCAGTACTTC
>-|TRBJ1-2|TRBV14|-
CASSPMDRTNYGYTF
TGTGCCAGCAGCCCGATGGACCGCACTAACTATGGCTACACCTTC
>-|TRBJ1-2|TRBV2|-
CASSVLLASYGYTF
TGTGCCAGCAGTGTTCTATTAGCTAGCTATGGCTACACCTTC
>-|TRBJ1-1|TRBV19|once
CASSPIGSTGNTEAFF
TGTGCCAGTAGCCCTATTGGATCCACAGGGAACACTGAAGCTTTCTTT
>-|TRBJ2-7|TRBV10-3|-
CAISEDGIRGNEQYF
TGTGCCATCAGTGAGGACGGGATAAGGGGGAACGAGCAGTACTTC
>TRBD2|TRBJ2-1|TRBV10-1|-
CASSEGLAGVSSHNEQFF
TGCGCCAGCAGTGAAGGCTTAGCGGGAGTATCCAGTCACAATGAGCAGTTCTTC
>-|TRBJ2-1|TRBV5-1|once
CASSSGAGSSYNEQFF
TGCGCCAGCAGCTCGGGGGCGGGGAGCTCCTACAATGAGCAGTTCTTC
>-|TRBJ1-5|TRBV20-1|-
CSARAGQPQHF
TGCAGTGCTAGAGCGGGGCAGCCCCAGCATTTT
>-|TRBJ1-3|TRBV6-1|-
CASSGQALSGNTIYF
TGTGCCAGCAGTGGGCAGGCCCTCTCTGGAAACACCATATATTTT